A single sample gave rise to the 14 T cell receptor beta chains below, sequenced in a study of shared clonotypes between healthy human individuals. Repertoires were generated with immunoSEQ multiplex PCR, while TCRdb's copy carries only in-frame clones and drops some. The sample gives approximately 2.5 million clones, roughly 92% of which show up once; about 0.13% is in the top ten. The sequencing sample was made of naive CD4+ T cells sorted from blood. The subset was: CD45RA+ positively selected. The source is a man aged 18 to 30 in good health.

The chain has TRBV28 and TRBJ1-5, with D tentatively TRBD1 (6 bases). CDR1 and CDR2 (germline): MDHEN, SYDVKM. The CDR3 is 13 residues long. V lost 8 bases to trimming and J lost 2 bases, with 10 bases between them. CDR3 DNA: TGTGCCAGCGAGGGGGGGCGCAATCAGCCCCAGCATTTT. This codes for CASEGGRNQPQHF.

This sequence joins TRBV7-2 and TRBJ2-7, with D possibly matching TRBD1 (5 bases). Trimming left V 2 bases short and J 6 bases short, with 8 bases between. This CDR3 region has 12 residues. Germline V lookup: CDR1 SGHTA, CDR2 FQGNSA. The CDR3 is CASSLSGSEQYF. The CDR3 DNA reads TGTGCCAGCAGCTTATCAGGGTCCGAGCAGTACTTC.

This sequence joins TRBV18 and TRBJ1-5; D uncertain. CDR3 length equals 15 residues. V lost 4 bases to trimming and J lost 9 bases, with 19 bases between them. Germline CDR1 KGHSH, CDR2 LQKENI. CDR3 sequence reads: CASSLTTQIIWPQHF. CDR3 nucleotides: TGTGCCAGCTCACTTACAACACAGATTATTTGGCCCCAGCATTTT.

V gene TRBV10-2 combines with J gene TRBJ2-1, with 12 bases aligning to TRBD2. CDR3 length: 16 amino acids. V lost 6 bases, J lost 3 bases, and 6 bases stayed unmatched. CDR1 and CDR2 (germline): WSHSY, SAAADI. The CDR3 loop reads CASSFGLAGSYNEQFF. As DNA, the CDR3 is TGCGCCAGCAGCTTCGGACTAGCGGGGAGCTACAATGAGCAGTTCTTC.

The V and J genes are TRBV19 and TRBJ1-2; possible D gene TRBD1, 5 bases. This CDR3 contains 15 residues. Germline V gene lookup returns CDR1 LNHDA and CDR2 SQIVND (reference sequence). Trimming shortened V by 3 bases and J by 7 bases, and 18 bases separated the two germline ends. CDR3 coding DNA: TGTGCCAGTAGTATGGGGACCTCGGGCTTTCGTGGCTACACCTTC. It encodes CASSMGTSGFRGYTF.

This chain joins TRBV7-8 and TRBJ1-5; unclear D gene. Trimming pared 2 bases from V and 5 bases from J, leaving 7 bases between. There are 13 residues in the CDR3. Germline lookup yields CDR1 SGHVS and CDR2 FQNEAQ. The CDR3 DNA is TGTGCCAGCAGCTTAAGAGACGATCAGCCCCAGCATTTT. Its protein is CASSLRDDQPQHF.

The genes are TRBV7-2 and TRBJ2-3; D call uncertain. Germline V gives CDR1 SGHTA, CDR2 FQGNSA. V gave up 4 bases and J gave up 2 bases, with 10 bases separating them. This CDR3 has 14 amino acids. The CDR3 protein is CASSSEKLTDTQYF. Here the CDR3 DNA reads TGTGCCAGCAGCTCCGAGAAACTCACAGATACGCAGTATTTT.

The V gene is TRBV30, the J gene TRBJ2-7; possibly TRBD2 for D (5 bases). The CDR3 covers 11 residues. CDR1 and CDR2 (germline): GTSNPN, SVGIG (reference sequence). Trimming took 1 base from V and 8 from J, leaving 9 bases between them. This CDR3 reads CAWSGEQKQYF. DNA of the CDR3: TGTGCCTGGAGTGGGGAGCAAAAGCAGTACTTC. Complete variable domain (other parts from reference TRBV30 and TRBJ2-7): SQTIHQWPATLVQPVGSPLSLECTVEGTSNPNLYWYRQAAGRGLQLLFYSVGIGQISSEVPQNLSASRPQDRQFILSSKKLLLSDSGFYLCAWSGEQKQYFGPGTRLTVT.

V usage is TRBV7-8 and J usage is TRBJ2-3, with D perhaps TRBD2 (6 bases). Deletions cut 5 bases from V and 2 bases from J, with 14 bases between. Germline V gives CDR1 SGHVS, CDR2 FQNEAQ. This CDR3 is 15 amino acids long. In DNA, the CDR3 is TGTGCCAGCAGCCTTTATAGCGGCCCCACAGATACGCAGTATTTT. It specifies CASSLYSGPTDTQYF.

The chain combines TRBV29-1 with TRBJ2-4; maybe TRBD1 (5 bases). Germline lookup yields CDR1 SQVTM and CDR2 ANQGSEA. V gave up 3 bases and J gave up 6 bases, with 6 bases separating them. This CDR3 is built from 11 residues. The CDR3 protein is CSVDQGNIQYF. In DNA, the CDR3 is TGCAGCGTTGATCAGGGAAACATTCAGTACTTC.

The count of this clone is one. The rearrangement joins TRBV30 to TRBJ2-7, with 7 positions matching TRBD2. This CDR3 spans 14 amino acids. Germline V CDR1 and CDR2: GTSNPN, SVGIG (reference sequence). The trim removed 2 bases at V and 6 bases at J, leaving 10 bases unmatched. The CDR3 nucleotides read TGTGCCTGGAGTCCCGGGGGAGGGTTGGGCGAGCAGTACTTC. This gives the protein CAWSPGGGLGEQYF.

The genes are TRBV9 and TRBJ1-3; D is ambiguous. CDR3 length equals 17 residues. V gave up 4 bases and J gave up 6 bases, with 23 bases separating them. Germline lookup yields CDR1 SGDLS and CDR2 YYNGEE. The CDR3: CASSHPPLQAHVNTIYF. The DNA of the CDR3 is TGTGCCAGCAGCCACCCTCCACTACAAGCGCACGTAAACACCATATATTTT.

The gene calls are TRBV7-9 and TRBJ2-2, with D uncertain. V was clipped by 10 bases and J by 2 bases, with 14 bases between them. Germline V gives CDR1 SEHNR, CDR2 FQNEAQ (reference sequence). This CDR3 is 14 amino acids long. CDR3 coding DNA: TGTGCCACGGAATTGGATTTAAACACCGGGGAGCTGTTTTTT. It translates to CATELDLNTGELFF.

The chain joins TRBV7-3 to TRBJ2-4, with 13 bases that match TRBD2. The junction had 6 bases not matched to a gene; V was cut back by 7 bases and J by 0 bases. This CDR3 is 17 amino acids long. CDR1 is SGHTA, CDR2 FQGTGA, per germline. CDR3 bases: TGTGCCAGCAACGGACTAGCGGGGGCCGGAGCCAAAAACATTCAGTACTTC. It codes for CASNGLAGAGAKNIQYF.